This entry lists 11 T cell receptor beta chains sequenced from one sample in a study of blood T cells in healthy people across ages. A J-beta primer mix and a sample-barcoded 5' primer were used in a second PCR of about 7 to 12 cycles. TCRdb used MiXCR to reprocess the 5' RACE reads, holding one entry per CDR3 protein. Of 630,000 or so distinct CDR3 sequences in the sample, about 30% are singletons; the top ten hold roughly 14%. The sequenced sample consisted of blood. These receptors were taken from an elderly woman in good health.

Points on this clonotype: This may arise from a read error, as a much more abundant clone is one base away. The rearrangement uses TRBV11-3 and TRBJ2-1; D possibly corresponds to TRBD2 (6 bases). V lost 5 bases and J 8 bases, leaving 19 bases between the germline ends. Germline V lookup: CDR1 SGHNT, CDR2 YENEEA. This CDR3 comprises 15 residues. CDR3 in DNA: TGTGCCAGCAGCATATCTAGCGTTTTGGGGGATGAGCAGTTCTTC. It codes for CASSISSVLGDEQFF.

The CDR3 reads CSASPVIGNRNTEAFF. CDR3 sequence (DNA): TGCAGTGCTAGTCCCGTCATTGGGAACCGAAACACTGAAGCTTTCTTT. This chain links TRBV20-1 with TRBJ1-1; D not certain. The CDR3 is 16 residues long. Germline loops: CDR1 DFQATT, CDR2 SNEGSKA (reference sequence). V lost 3 bases to trimming and J lost 2 bases, with 19 bases between them.

The chain joins TRBV7-2 to TRBJ1-5, with TRBD1 matching 7 bases. The CDR3 spans 15 residues. The J segment lost 2 bases and the V segment lost 5 bases, leaving 6 bases of the junction unmatched. Germline V gene data show CDR1 as SGHTA and CDR2 as FQGNSA. The CDR3, as DNA: TGTGCCAGCAGCCGATACAGGGGCGGCAATCAGCCCCAGCATTTT. It specifies CASSRYRGGNQPQHF. The full variable domain, in which reference TRBV7-2 and TRBJ1-5 provide the parts outside the CDR3, is GAGVSQSPSNKVTEKGKDVELRCDPISGHTALYWYRQSLGQGLEFLIYFQGNSAPDKSGLPSDRFSAERTGGSVSTLTIQRTQQEDSAVYLCASSRYRGGNQPQHFGDGTRLSIL.

This sequence joins TRBV30 and TRBJ1-1, with D perhaps TRBD1 (5 bases). CDR1 and CDR2 from the germline V gene are GTSNPN and SVGIG (reference sequence). CDR3 length equals 14 residues. V lost 4 bases and J 0 bases, leaving 12 bases between the germline ends. The CDR3 coding sequence is TGTGCCTGGAATGCAGGGCGACTGAACACTGAAGCTTTCTTT. The encoded protein is CAWNAGRLNTEAFF.

The chain couples TRBV4-1 to TRBJ1-2; D not certain. This CDR3 region has 12 residues. The germline V and J ends were trimmed by 6 bases and 4 bases, with 9 bases remaining between them. Looked up from germline, CDR1 is MGHRA and CDR2 is YSYEKL. The CDR3 DNA follows: TGCGCCAGCAGAGCAGTAACCTATGGCTACACCTTC. It translates to CASRAVTYGYTF.

This clonotype was picked up a small number of times. The rearrangement uses TRBV18 and TRBJ2-1, with TRBD1 identical over 9 bases. With 0 bases clipped from V and 4 bases from J, the junction kept 10 bases outside the gene matches. CDR3 size: 18 residues. Germline values: CDR1 KGHSH, CDR2 LQKENI. This chain's CDR3 is CASSPPFGQGRKYNEQFF. The CDR3, as DNA: TGTGCCAGCTCACCACCCTTTGGACAGGGGAGAAAATACAATGAGCAGTTCTTC.

This clonotype was detected ten times or more. V usage is TRBV11-2 and J usage is TRBJ2-1, with 8 bases fitting TRBD2. The CDR3 is made up of 16 amino acids. In germline, CDR1 is SGHAT, CDR2 FQNNGV. V dropped 1 base and J dropped 4; count of bases not matched to a gene: 6. For the CDR3, the DNA is TGTGCCAGCAGCTTAGGACCCCAGCGGGGGTACAATGAGCAGTTCTTC. Encoded protein: CASSLGPQRGYNEQFF.

The J gene is TRBJ2-3, the V gene TRBV11-3, with 11 bases aligning to TRBD2. The germline V gene encodes CDR1 SGHNT and CDR2 YENEEA. The ends lost 9 bases at V and 6 bases at J; junction bases unmatched: 14. This CDR3 comprises 16 residues. The CDR3 DNA sequence: TGTGCCAGGACTAGCGGGGCACAGGGGGTTCACGATACGCAGTATTTT. Translated: CARTSGAQGVHDTQYF.

The sample holds many counts of this clonotype. This chain uses TRBV20-1 with TRBJ2-1, with 8 bases fitting TRBD1. Per germline, CDR1 DFQATT and CDR2 SNEGSKA (reference sequence). The CDR3 consists of 13 residues. Trimming took 5 bases from V and 7 from J; bases not matched to a gene: 7. The CDR3 region has the DNA TGCAGTGCTCTCCTGGACAGGGTTAATGAGCAGTTCTTC. It specifies CSALLDRVNEQFF.

The V and J genes are TRBV6-5 and TRBJ1-2; D possibly corresponds to TRBD1 (5 bases). The V gene's germline CDR1 is MNHEY and CDR2 SVGAGI. The V gene lost 2 bases and the J gene lost 4 bases, with 14 bases spanning the gap. This CDR3 spans 15 amino acids. CDR3 in amino acids: CASSYRQTASYGYTF. The CDR3 coding sequence is TGTGCCAGCAGTTACAGACAGACAGCCTCCTATGGCTACACCTTC.

J is TRBJ1-5 and V is TRBV2; D unresolved. The V end lost 4 bases, the J end lost 4 bases, and 11 bases lay between the germline ends. The germline V gene encodes CDR1 SNHLY and CDR2 FYNNEI. There are 14 residues in the CDR3. CDR3 sequence: CASSGMQANQPQHF. The CDR3 region has the DNA TGTGCCAGCAGTGGTATGCAGGCTAATCAGCCCCAGCATTTT. Based on the CDR3 plus reference TRBV2 and TRBJ1-5, the full variable domain is EPEVTQTPSHQVTQMGQEVILRCVPISNHLYFYWYRQILGQKVEFLVSFYNNEISEKSEIFDDQFSVERPDGSNFTLKIRSTKLEDSAMYFCASSGMQANQPQHFGDGTRLSIL.